This is a list of T cell receptor beta chains from one sample in a study of cytomegalovirus exposure and HLA in healthy donors. Libraries were prepared by immunoSEQ multiplex PCR; TCRdb keeps only in-frame clonotypes and omits some of them. This table holds about 300,000 clones, more than 75% found once. Sequencing was performed on PBMCs. All receptors come from a woman aged 18-35 years in good health and CMV-seronegative. Each CDR3 is given with its conserved first and last residue. The D gene is left open where the match is weak. Only some rows state a clone size, as once, few, many or a class for expanded clones.

clone_size j_call v_call d_call cdr3_nt cdr3_aa
NA TRBJ2-3 TRBV28 NA TGTGCCAGCAGGACGCTCGGGACATCCAGCTCCGATACGCAGTATTTT CASRTLGTSSSDTQYF
NA TRBJ1-1 TRBV2 TRBD1 TGTGCCAGCCGGACAGGGGGGACTGAAGCTTTCTTT CASRTGGTEAFF
once TRBJ2-7 TRBV10-3 TRBD2 TGTGCCATCAGTGAGTCGGCGGGAGCCCGCTACGAGCAGTACTTC CAISESAGARYEQYF
NA TRBJ2-7 TRBV7-4 TRBD1 TGTGCCAGCAGCTCGGACAGGAACCAAGGGGATTCCTACGAGCAGTACTTC CASSSDRNQGDSYEQYF
few TRBJ1-2 TRBV19 NA TGTGCCAGTAGACGAAACAGGGGCTACACCTTC CASRRNRGYTF
NA TRBJ1-4 TRBV25-1 NA TGTGCCAGCAGTGACCCCCGACAGTCTAATGAAAAACTGTTTTTT CASSDPRQSNEKLFF
once TRBJ1-4 TRBV2 NA TGTGCCAGCAGGCCGAGCGCAGCAACTAATGAAAAACTGTTTTTT CASRPSAATNEKLFF
NA TRBJ1-4 TRBV9 NA TGTGCCAGCAGCGTAGACATCGCTAATGAAAAACTGTTTTTT CASSVDIANEKLFF
NA TRBJ1-4 TRBV9 TRBD1 TGTGCCAGCAGCACAAGACAGGGGACTAATGAAAAACTGTTTTTT CASSTRQGTNEKLFF
NA TRBJ2-7 TRBV28 TRBD1 TGTGCCAGCAGCCTCGATAGGGGGCCTCACGAGCAGTACTTC CASSLDRGPHEQYF
NA TRBJ2-1 TRBV6-6 TRBD2 TGTGCCAGCAGTTACCCTGCGGGAGGAACCTACAATGAGCAGTTCTTC CASSYPAGGTYNEQFF
NA TRBJ1-4 TRBV28 NA TGTGCCAGCAGTTTACAGGGGATCAGTGAAAAACTGTTTTTT CASSLQGISEKLFF
NA TRBJ1-1 TRBV7-6 NA TGTGCCAGCAGCCTGACTGAAGCTTTCTTT CASSLTEAFF
NA TRBJ1-1 TRBV7-8 NA TGTGCCAGCAGCCGTCCCCGGGTTCGGGACTTTTGGACTGAAGCTTTCTTT CASSRPRVRDFWTEAFF
NA TRBJ1-1 TRBV14 NA TGTGCCAGCAGCCAAATGTTAGAGACTGAAGCTTTCTTT CASSQMLETEAFF
NA TRBJ1-5 TRBV6-1 NA TGTGCCAGCACGCGGGGGCGGGAGCAGCCCCAGCATTTT CASTRGREQPQHF
NA TRBJ1-1 TRBV5-4 TRBD1 TGTGCCGCAGCCCGAGCAACTGCACCGGGACAGGGGGCTGAAGCTTTCTTT CAAARATAPGQGAEAFF
once TRBJ2-7 TRBV7-2 TRBD2 TGTGCCAGCAGCTTCTTAACGGGAGGAACCATAAGCTCCTACGAGCAGTACTTC CASSFLTGGTISSYEQYF
NA TRBJ2-1 TRBV5-1 NA TGCGCCAGCAGCTTGTCGGGGAGCTCCTACAATGAGCAGTTCTTC CASSLSGSSYNEQFF
NA TRBJ2-7 TRBV11-1 TRBD1 TGTGCCAGCAGCTTAGTCGGCAGGGGGCGAGTGAGGCAGTACTTC CASSLVGRGRVRQYF
NA TRBJ1-2 TRBV2 NA TGTGCCAGCAGGTTCCAAGGCTACACCTTC CASRFQGYTF
NA TRBJ1-5 TRBV7-2 TRBD1 TGTGCCAGCAGCTCGACAGGGATTAATCAGCCCCAGCATTTT CASSSTGINQPQHF
NA TRBJ1-2 TRBV4-1 NA TGCGCCAGCAGCCAAGGTTCTCCAGCCCCAGGGCTCTGGCATGGCTACACCTTC CASSQGSPAPGLWHGYTF
NA TRBJ2-7 TRBV10-1 TRBD2 TGCGCCAGCAGTTCCGGGACTAGAGGTTACGAGCAGTACTTC CASSSGTRGYEQYF
NA TRBJ2-1 TRBV27 NA TGTGCCAGCAGTTTGGTTCCCGGGAGTAGGTTCAATGAGCAGTTCTTC CASSLVPGSRFNEQFF
NA TRBJ2-7 TRBV25-1 NA TGTGCCAGCAGTAAAAACCGGGACACCGGTCGGGAGCAGTACTTC CASSKNRDTGREQYF
NA TRBJ1-1 TRBV11-2 NA TGTGCCAGCAGCTTAGAACCAGGGAGAGGGGGGAACACTGAAGCTTTCTTT CASSLEPGRGGNTEAFF
NA TRBJ1-2 TRBV28 TRBD1 TGTGCCAGCAGTATTGGGACAGGGGCATATGGCTACACCTTC CASSIGTGAYGYTF
NA TRBJ1-5 TRBV7-2 NA TGTGCCAGCAGCTTAGAACAGGGTTCGCCCCAGCATTTT CASSLEQGSPQHF